This T cell receptor (beta chain) was captured in a study of cytomegalovirus exposure and HLA in healthy donors. Turning to the study itself: The approximately 110 validation repertoires, a later analysis reported, used the same platform as the 550 to 700 repertoires from the first cohort.

Only a few counts were recorded for this clone. Its antigen remains unidentified. TCRdb's copy holds only in-frame clones and misses some; the assay was immunoSEQ multiplex PCR. The sample consists of approximately 200,000 clones, roughly 81% of them appearing once. CDR3 size: 13 residues. Germline-derived CDR1 and CDR2 are MDHEN and SYDVKM. V lost 10 bases and J lost 2, with 14 bases in between. General study results and limits: The study designated 150 or so TCR beta chains cytomegalovirus-associated.

Sequenced sample: PBMCs. This clonotype was obtained from a woman younger than 45 in good health and CMV-seronegative. The rearrangement joins TRBV28 to TRBJ2-5; D might be TRBD2 (6 bases). CDR3: CATSGLTQETQYF. CDR3 bases: TGTGCCACCTCGGGACTCACTCAAGAGACCCAGTACTTC.